The T cell receptor beta chain described here comes from a study of blood T cell repertoires in COVID-19. This clone has only a few counts. Other DNA sequences in the same sample also yield this CDR3. Authors' analysis steps: Estimation of nucleated cell counts was performed using reference gene primer amplification. Sequencing used immunoSEQ multiplex PCR; TCRdb keeps in-frame clones, though not all of them. V, J and clone size are those of that table, while D and trimming were read from the DNA. The sample shows around 30,000 clones, 89% of them seen only once. The V end lost 4 bases, the J end lost 0 bases, and 8 bases lay between the germline ends. The CDR3 sequence is 15 residues long. CDR1 and CDR2 (germline): SGDLS, YYNGEE.

This TCR was sampled from a middle-aged woman with active or convalescent COVID-19. The chain employs TRBV9 and TRBJ1-6; no clear D. Material: peripheral blood. The CDR3 loop is CASSPPGSYNSPLHF. The CDR3, as DNA: TGTGCCAGCAGCCCCCCCGGCTCCTATAATTCACCCCTCCACTTT. Together with reference TRBV9 and TRBJ1-6, the CDR3 gives the full variable domain: DSGVTQTPKHLITATGQRVTLRCSPRSGDLSVYWYQQSLDQGLQFLIQYYNGEERAKGNILERFSAQQFPDLHSELNLSSLELGDSALYFCASSPPGSYNSPLHFGNGTRLTVT.